A selection of T cell receptor beta chains follows, all from one sample in a study of monozygotic twins with inflammatory bowel disease. TCRdb reprocessed the 5' RACE reads, with one entry per CDR3 protein and no DNA. This sample's table reports 200,000 to 250,000 distinct CDR3 sequences. The sequencing sample was made of blood. Source of these receptors: a human donor with ulcerative colitis or Crohn's disease, or a healthy co-twin of an affected twin (not recorded which). Both conserved end residues are part of each CDR3. The order of the fields is V gene, J gene, clone size, CDR3 protein. Clone size is not always given. Where it is, it says once, few, many or a class for expanded clones.

>TRBV20-1|TRBJ1-5|NA
CSARMTGYPGSQHF
>TRBV7-2|TRBJ2-5|NA
CASSRGSQETQYF
>TRBV24-1|TRBJ2-1|NA
CATSDASSREQFF
>TRBV7-2|TRBJ1-2|NA
CASSEGTGMGGYTF
>TRBV7-9|TRBJ2-2|NA
CASSLEWRVSQLFF
>TRBV5-1|TRBJ1-4|NA
CASSGGQFRSEKLFF
>TRBV12-3/TRBV12-4|TRBJ1-1|NA
CASSLLGNAEAFF
>TRBV20-1|TRBJ1-4|NA
CSAMGQGTEKLFF
>TRBV13|TRBJ1-1|NA
CASSLPYSEAFF
>TRBV29-1|TRBJ2-1|NA
CSVPGPGTRYNEQFF
>TRBV12-3/TRBV12-4|TRBJ2-1|NA
CASIHPLGPRPNEQFF
>TRBV12-3/TRBV12-4|TRBJ1-5|NA
CASTLGQGTQPQHF
>TRBV4-1|TRBJ1-1|NA
CASSHGTSRTEAFF
>TRBV29-1|TRBJ2-5|NA
CSVWGPPDLTQYF
>TRBV6-5|TRBJ1-5|NA
CASSSQGRGNQPQHF
>TRBV6-2/TRBV6-3|TRBJ2-1|NA
CASSYSSEGEVDYNEQFF
>TRBV5-1|TRBJ1-3|NA
CASSLDSGPGNTIYF
>TRBV20-1|TRBJ2-7|NA
CSGDPVAYEQYF
>TRBV7-9|TRBJ2-1|NA
CASSPGTGGYNEQFF
>TRBV9|TRBJ2-1|NA
CASSVSAGLRNEQFF
>TRBV6-5|TRBJ2-5|NA
CASSYVREYKTQYF
>TRBV12-3/TRBV12-4|TRBJ1-1|NA
CASSLAARSEAFF
>TRBV6-2/TRBV6-3|TRBJ2-1|NA
CASSYPEGQFF
>TRBV6-5|TRBJ1-5|NA
CASSYGRQGPQPQHF
>TRBV5-1|TRBJ2-1|NA
CASSSPVPGQVGDSNEQFF
>TRBV28|TRBJ1-6|NA
CASTLDRTNSPLHF
>TRBV12-3/TRBV12-4|TRBJ2-1|NA
CASKLGPYNEQFF
>TRBV12-3/TRBV12-4|TRBJ2-1|NA
CASSLGRGISQTNEQFF
>TRBV12-3/TRBV12-4|TRBJ2-1|NA
CASSPAAVDTSSYNEQFF
>TRBV5-8|TRBJ1-5|NA
CASSPGQGNGQPQHF
>TRBV5-1|TRBJ1-2|NA
CASSLAPGGLSYGYTF
>TRBV5-1|TRBJ2-1|NA
CASSLALLAGGNEQFF
>TRBV5-1|TRBJ2-5|NA
CASSLGRGSQETQYF
>TRBV19|TRBJ2-1|NA
CASSIKEQGVPASYNEQFF
>TRBV5-1|TRBJ2-5|NA
CASRRNSGVETQYF
>TRBV25-1|TRBJ2-5|NA
CASSDPTDLETQYF
>TRBV4-1|TRBJ2-1|medium-sized
CASSQVPGERDEQFF
>TRBV28|TRBJ2-7|NA
CASTAGSTLYEQYF
>TRBV5-1|TRBJ2-7|NA
CASSPLAGGPREQYF
>TRBV6-1|TRBJ1-1|NA
CASSQDRSPNTEAFF
>TRBV12-3/TRBV12-4|TRBJ2-3|NA
CASSGLAGESTDTQYF
>TRBV7-6|TRBJ2-1|NA
CASSLGSFRDRYNEQFF
>TRBV27|TRBJ2-3|NA
CASSLLAGRPYTDTQYF
>TRBV6-2/TRBV6-3|TRBJ2-1|NA
CASSPLGTGRLNEQFF
>TRBV12-3/TRBV12-4|TRBJ1-2|NA
CASRSPTYGYTF
>TRBV18|TRBJ2-1|NA
CASSLLPAHSYNEQFF
>TRBV7-9|TRBJ2-5|NA
CASTSEGTSWNF
>TRBV7-9|TRBJ2-1|NA
CASSLGWSEQFF
>TRBV7-2|TRBJ2-1|NA
CASSLASYDSLGSYNEQFF
>TRBV5-1|TRBJ2-7|NA
CASSLGTSGAYYEQYF
>TRBV28|TRBJ2-5|NA
CASSFSLGTGLIETQYF
>TRBV12-3/TRBV12-4|TRBJ2-7|NA
CASSPNRIYSYEQYF
>TRBV7-2|TRBJ2-3|NA
CASSIGTAMRTDTQYF
>TRBV19|TRBJ2-1|NA
CASSIADGSYNEQFF
>TRBV28|TRBJ2-5|NA
CASKDEGIEETQYF
>TRBV27|TRBJ2-7|NA
CASSPPDSLYEQYF